The rows below give T cell receptor beta chains drawn from one sample of a study of T cell responses to AZD1222 COVID-19 vaccine. Assay: immunoSEQ multiplex PCR; the TCRdb copy retains only in-frame clones and omits some. The sample shows fewer than 150,000 clones, around 89% of them seen only once. The source was peripheral blood, collected on day 0 of AZD1222 vaccination. The receptors derive from an adult in good health. The conserved cysteine and the conserved F or W are not part of the CDR3 here. The listing skips clone size in some rows; elsewhere it reads once, few, many or a size class.

j_call	clone_size	v_call	cdr3_aa
TRBJ1-2	NA	TRBV11-2	ASSFYVNYGYT
TRBJ1-4	NA	TRBV5-1	ASSSGQGINEKLF
TRBJ2-5	NA	TRBV5-5	ASSLRSGGLGETQY
TRBJ1-1	NA	TRBV6-5	ACSHRDMNTEAF
TRBJ2-6	NA	TRBV6-4	ASSDRASSGANVLT
TRBJ2-7	NA	TRBV20-1	STGDRREQY
TRBJ1-2	NA	TRBV29-1	SAGTGVGYT
TRBJ1-5	NA	TRBV9	ASSVEGTGGQPQH
TRBJ2-3	NA	TRBV11-2	ASRLGARGTFTDTQY
TRBJ1-1	NA	TRBV7-3	ASSAAGGRVTEAF
TRBJ2-7	NA	TRBV4-1	ASSHSGQPYEQY
TRBJ1-5	NA	TRBV27	ASRWGVNQPQH
TRBJ1-2	NA	TRBV5-1	ASSPRQSYGYT
TRBJ1-2	NA	TRBV2	ASGILLEHGYT
TRBJ1-5	NA	TRBV29-1	SVVGEANQPQH
TRBJ1-3	NA	TRBV6-5	ASSQDRGYGNTIY
TRBJ1-1	NA	TRBV20-1	SASGIRNTEAF
TRBJ1-4	few	TRBV11-2	ASSFWGEKLF
TRBJ2-1	NA	TRBV9	ASSASGTGGYNEQF
TRBJ2-7	NA	TRBV28	ASSLFGVTGATSYEQY
TRBJ1-1	NA	TRBV5-4	ASSPGYVNTEAF
TRBJ1-5	NA	TRBV9	ASSVAVENQPQH
TRBJ2-1	NA	TRBV25-1	ASHPKEGPTRRDEQF
TRBJ2-7	NA	TRBV5-4	ASSPGTSDYEQY
TRBJ2-3	once	TRBV4-2	ASSQVFGANTQY
TRBJ2-3	NA	TRBV6-4	ASSDRSGDTQY
TRBJ2-7	few	TRBV5-1	ASSLVPGQGTYEQY
TRBJ1-6	NA	TRBV5-1	ASSLPQGEGNSPLH
TRBJ1-2	NA	TRBV7-9	ASSLPTGGSGYT